This TCR beta chain was sequenced for a study of shared clonotypes between healthy human individuals. About the study: The study used three CD4 naive, three CD4 memory, two CD8 naive and one CD8 memory plate per donor.

The CDR3 contains 12 residues. V lost 6 bases and J lost 9, with 14 bases in between. Germline loops: CDR1 SNHLY, CDR2 FYNNEI. On this clone itself: Antigen unknown.

Libraries were prepared by immunoSEQ multiplex PCR; TCRdb keeps only in-frame clonotypes and omits some of them. Here the sample spans about 1 million clones, approximately 70% being singletons. Study findings and constraints: Clonotypes not shared had lower generation probabilities than those common to all four donors.

The TCR comes from a young man in good health. This chain links TRBV2 with TRBJ2-5; D might be TRBD1 or TRBD2, each matching 5 bases. The sequenced sample was memory CD4+ T cells sorted from blood. Indicated subset: CD45RA-negative fraction. DNA of the CDR3: TGTGCCAGCAGGGGGACCCGGAGCCCCCAGTACTTC. Its translation: CASRGTRSPQYF.